This TCR beta chain originates from a study of T cells in Graves' hyperthyroidism and ophthalmopathy. What was amplified from RNA transcripts were TCR beta CDR3 regions. The HTBI primer set served for first-round RT-PCR of the TCR CDR3. Each CDR3 protein is one row after TCRdb ran MiXCR on the multiplex PCR reads. This sample carries 550,000 to 700,000 distinct CDR3 sequences, around 42% of them seen once, and the ten largest clones take 15% to 20%. This clonotype was seen ten or more times. The target antigen is unknown. Overall study results and limits: Ophthalmopathy was told apart from stable hyperthyroidism by a 13 V-J model. Ophthalmopathy was predicted by the model a median of approximately 6 months ahead of onset. Most thyroid clonotypes expanded above 0.001 appeared in blood too.

Diagnosis rested on symptoms, serum thyroxine and TRAb, thyroid ultrasound, and orbital computed tomography. V lost 0 bases and J 5 bases, leaving 22 bases between the germline ends. The length of the CDR3 is 19 residues. Germline-derived CDR1 and CDR2 are MGHRA and YSYEKL. Input material: peripheral blood or thyroid tissue (not recorded which). V and J are TRBV4-1 and TRBJ1-4; tentatively, D is TRBD1 (5 bases). The TCR was taken from an adult woman with Graves' disease, either hyperthyroidism or ophthalmopathy (not recorded which). In DNA, the CDR3 is TGCGCCAGCAGCCAAGACCTGGGTTGGGGCAAACGAGGCAATGAAAAACTGTTTTTT. This encodes CASSQDLGWGKRGNEKLFF.